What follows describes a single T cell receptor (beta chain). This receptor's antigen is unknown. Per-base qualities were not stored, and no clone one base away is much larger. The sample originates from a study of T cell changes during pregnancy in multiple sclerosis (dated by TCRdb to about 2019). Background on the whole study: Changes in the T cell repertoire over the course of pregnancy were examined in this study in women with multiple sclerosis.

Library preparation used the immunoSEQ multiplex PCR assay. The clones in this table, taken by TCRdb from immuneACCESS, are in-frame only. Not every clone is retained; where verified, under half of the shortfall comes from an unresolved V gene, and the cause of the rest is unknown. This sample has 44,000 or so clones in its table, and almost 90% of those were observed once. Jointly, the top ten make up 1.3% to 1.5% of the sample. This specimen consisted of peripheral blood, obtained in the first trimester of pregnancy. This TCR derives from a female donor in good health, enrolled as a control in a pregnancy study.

This receptor carries the CDR3 CASSLSQVHGYTF. At the DNA level, the sequence is TGTGCCAGCAGCTTAAGCCAGGTACATGGCTACACCTTC. The chain uses TRBV7-2 and TRBJ1-2; no D segment can be confidently identified. Trimming at the junction amounts to 2 bases on V and 6 bases on J, and the germline ends lie 10 bases apart. The CDR3, cysteine through phenylalanine, is 13 amino acids long. Only the CDR3 DNA stays, 39 bases, in frame from base 1. For CDR1 and CDR2, the germline V gene lists SGHTA and FQGNSA.